Included here is one T cell receptor (beta chain) sequence, with context. The data originate from a study of T-cell reconstitution after alpha-beta-depleted transplantation in children. This CDR3 region has 14 residues. Germline trimming cut 4 bases from V and 4 bases from J; bases unmatched to any gene: 6. CDR1 SGHRS and CDR2 YFSETQ come from the germline V gene. It was with unique molecular identifiers that the TCRbeta library was prepared. TCRdb recomputed calls from the PCR reads with MiXCR, one row per CDR3 protein. The table has hundreds of thousands of distinct CDR3 sequences, approximately 12% seen once.

The sequences come from PBMCs, collected from the stem cell graft. This clonotype was sampled from a human donor who donated a stem cell graft to a child with Fanconi anemia. The V gene is TRBV5-1, the J gene TRBJ1-2, with 8 bases fitting TRBD1. This chain's CDR3 is CASSPTGEGYGYTF. In DNA form, the CDR3 reads TGCGCCAGCAGCCCGACAGGGGAGGGCTATGGCTACACCTTC.